The 12 T cell receptor beta chains presented below share a single source sample, sequenced in a study of beta chain features in type 1 diabetes. Study-wide points: In every one of the four CD4+ subsets, TCRB CDR3s were moderately but significantly shorter in Type 1 diabetes patients.

The sequenced template was cDNA made from the entire isolated RNA. The table came from immunoSEQ multiplex PCR; TCRdb's copy has only in-frame clones and leaves some out. The data hold 150,000 or so clones, with around 8% observed a single time. These receptors are not linked to any known antigen. The specimen sequenced was central memory CD4+ T cells from blood. These receptors were collected from a woman aged 18-30 years with type 1 diabetes.

This clone was seen a handful of times. The chain joins TRBV10-3 to TRBJ2-7; 8 positions agree with TRBD1. The germline V gene has CDR1 ENHRY and CDR2 SYGVKD. Trimming removed 6 bases from V and 6 bases from J; junction bases left unmatched: 10. The CDR3 has 14 residues. CDR3 region: CAISGGQGRGEQYF. CDR3 in DNA: TGTGCCATCAGCGGAGGACAGGGAAGGGGCGAGCAGTACTTC.

V and J are TRBV6-1 and TRBJ2-3; 13 bases are shared with TRBD2. V was clipped by 6 bases and J by 3 bases; unmatched bases: 3. The CDR3 extends over 15 amino acids. The germline V gene encodes CDR1 MNHNS and CDR2 SASEGT. The CDR3 spells CASRRTSGRTDTQYF. In nucleotides, the CDR3 is TGTGCCAGCAGGAGGACTAGCGGGAGAACAGATACGCAGTATTTT.

The V and J genes are TRBV6-6 and TRBJ2-5; TRBD2 agrees at 9 bases. CDR3 length: 13 amino acids. With V trimmed by 7 bases and J by 5 bases, 5 bases remained unmatched. From germline, CDR1 is MNHNY and CDR2 SVGAGI (reference sequence). The CDR3 DNA follows: TGTGCCAGCATGGGTAGCGGGAGCGAGACCCAGTACTTC. This translates into CASMGSGSETQYF.

This clone was recorded a few times. J is TRBJ2-1 and V is TRBV7-3, with TRBD2 as a possible D gene (5 bases). Trimming removed 5 bases at V and 9 bases at J, with 11 bases between. The CDR3 sequence is 12 residues long. Germline V gene sequence: CDR1 SGHTA, CDR2 FQGTGA. Here the CDR3 reads CASSGYEGEQFF. CDR3 nucleotide sequence: TGTGCCAGCAGCGGATACGAGGGTGAGCAGTTCTTC.

This clone has just a few counts. V and J are TRBV11-3 and TRBJ1-2; D not certain. The CDR3 contains 14 residues. The germline V gene has CDR1 SGHNT and CDR2 YENEEA. Trimming shortened V by 1 base and J by 2 bases, and 8 bases separated the two germline ends. This CDR3 is CASSLAAGNYGYTF. The CDR3, as DNA: TGTGCCAGCAGCTTAGCAGCAGGAAACTATGGCTACACCTTC. Full variable domain (remainder filled in from reference TRBV11-3 and TRBJ1-2): EAGVVQSPRYKIIEKKQPVAFWCNPISGHNTLYWYLQNLGQGPELLIRYENEEAVDDSQLPKDRFSAERLKGVDSTLKIQPAELGDSAVYLCASSLAAGNYGYTFGSGTRLTVV.

The chain recombines TRBV18 with TRBJ2-7; maybe TRBD1 (5 bases). Germline V lookup: CDR1 KGHSH, CDR2 LQKENI. Trimming removed 4 bases from V and 5 bases from J, with 15 bases in between. The CDR3 contains 14 residues. The CDR3 DNA is TGTGCCAGCTCACGGGATTCAGGGCTCCACGAGCAGTACTTC. Its translation: CASSRDSGLHEQYF. The full variable domain, its missing parts supplied by reference TRBV18 and TRBJ2-7, is NAGVMQNPRHLVRRRGQEARLRCSPMKGHSHVYWYRQLPEEGLKFMVYLQKENIIDESGMPKERFSAEFPKEGPSILRIQQVVRGDSAAYFCASSRDSGLHEQYFGPGTRLTVT.

This clone has only a few counts. This sequence joins TRBV5-4 and TRBJ1-1; possibly TRBD1 for D (5 bases). From germline, CDR1 is SGHNT and CDR2 YYREEE (reference sequence). V shed 2 bases and J shed 8 bases, with 7 bases lying between them. This CDR3 contains 11 residues. CDR3 nucleotide sequence: TGTGCCAGCAGCTTTCGACAGGAAGCTTTCTTT. Its protein is CASSFRQEAFF. Full variable domain (outside the CDR3, taken from reference TRBV5-4 and TRBJ1-1): ETGVTQSPTHLIKTRGQQVTLRCSSQSGHNTVSWYQQALGQGPQFIFQYYREEENGRGNFPPRFSGLQFPNYSSELNVNALELDDSALYLCASSFRQEAFFGQGTRLTVV.

A few counts support this clone. The chain combines TRBV7-3 with TRBJ1-1; D might be TRBD1 (6 bases). Trimming pared 4 bases from V and 1 base from J, leaving 13 bases between. There are 15 residues in the CDR3. Germline assignment: CDR1 SGHTA and CDR2 FQGTGA. CDR3 coding DNA: TGTGCCAGCAGCTGGACCGGGACACAGAACACTGAAGCTTTCTTT. Its translation is CASSWTGTQNTEAFF.

This clone occurred a few times. This chain joins TRBV7-9 and TRBJ2-3; D is unresolved. The CDR3 spans 12 residues. V was shortened by 5 bases and J by 6 bases, with 9 bases between the two germline ends. Germline V gene lookup returns CDR1 SEHNR and CDR2 FQNEAQ (reference sequence). CDR3 residues: CASSPQTDTQYF. The CDR3 coding sequence is TGTGCCAGCAGCCCACAGACGGATACGCAGTATTTT.

The table lists this clone with a few counts. Other DNA sequences in this sample translate to the same CDR3. The chain has TRBV7-2 and TRBJ1-2; D is unclear. The CDR3 runs to 11 residues. The V end lost 5 bases, the J end lost 2 bases, and 3 bases lay between the germline ends. CDR1 and CDR2 (germline): SGHTA, FQGNSA. The CDR3 is CASSQNYGYTF. The CDR3 DNA reads TGTGCCAGCAGCCAAAACTATGGCTACACCTTC.

The chain joins TRBV5-8 to TRBJ1-6; D may be TRBD1 (6 bases). Per germline, CDR1 SGHTS and CDR2 YDEGEE. The CDR3 contains 14 residues. V was pared by 4 bases and J by 7 bases, with 12 bases between. The CDR3 protein is CASSRWTANSPLHF. Here the CDR3 DNA reads TGTGCCAGCAGCCGATGGACAGCCAATTCACCCCTCCACTTT.

The V and J genes are TRBV19 and TRBJ2-1; 10 bases are a match to TRBD2. The CDR3 has 14 amino acids. CDR1 and CDR2 (germline): LNHDA, SQIVND (reference sequence). V shed 7 bases, J shed 9 bases, and the junction held 9 bases outside the gene matches. The DNA of the CDR3 is TGTGCCAGTAAAAGGTCGTTAGCGGGAGGTGAGCAGTTCTTC. Encoded protein: CASKRSLAGGEQFF. The full variable domain, with the rest looked up from reference TRBV19 and TRBJ2-1, is DGGITQSPKYLFRKEGQNVTLSCEQNLNHDAMYWYRQDPGQGLRLIYYSQIVNDFQKGDIAEGYSVSREKKESFPLTVTSAQKNPTAFYLCASKRSLAGGEQFFGPGTRLTVL.